The rows below give T cell receptor beta chains drawn from one sample of a study of CD4 T cells in relation to SARS-CoV-2 and coronaviruses. TCRdb keeps only in-frame clones here, not all; method: immunoSEQ multiplex PCR. The data hold about 34,000 clones, with about 76% observed a single time. Their specific antigens are unknown. The sequencing input was memory CD4+ T cells from PBMCs, cultured in vitro. Receptors originate from an adult with COVID-19. CDR3s include the opening cysteine and the closing phenylalanine or tryptophan. D genes are given only for firm matches. Size values are once, few and many counts, or a class for expanded clones, and some rows have none.

d_gene,abundance,j_gene,v_gene,CDR3aa,CDR3nt
TRBD2,NA,TRBJ2-7,TRBV19,CASSPRVGLAGTYEQYF,TGTGCCAGTAGTCCAAGGGTCGGCCTAGCGGGGACCTACGAGCAGTACTTC
TRBD1,NA,TRBJ2-3,TRBV5-4,CASSLRDRSADTQYF,TGTGCCAGCAGCCTACGGGACAGATCTGCAGATACGCAGTATTTT
TRBD2,NA,TRBJ2-7,TRBV29-1,CSARTSGSYEQYF,TGCAGCGCACGGACTAGCGGGAGCTACGAGCAGTACTTC
NA,NA,TRBJ2-1,TRBV10-3,CAISESGTPQCPLF,TGTGCCATCAGTGAATCCGGGACCCCTCAGTGTCCGCTCTTC
NA,NA,TRBJ2-3,TRBV12-5,CASGLAGVTDTQYF,TGTGCTAGTGGTTTGGCAGGGGTGACAGATACGCAGTATTTT
TRBD1,NA,TRBJ1-6,TRBV5-5,CASSGDRGNSPLHF,TGTGCCAGCAGCGGGGACAGGGGTAATTCACCCCTCCACTTT
TRBD1,NA,TRBJ1-4,TRBV6-5,CASSPHTGGDEKLFF,TGTGCCAGCAGTCCCCACACAGGGGGCGATGAAAAACTGTTTTTT
TRBD2,NA,TRBJ2-7,TRBV28,CASSPPSGRASYEQYF,TGTGCCAGCAGCCCCCCTAGCGGGAGGGCCTCCTACGAGCAGTACTTC
NA,NA,TRBJ2-5,TRBV7-2,CASSPSKYQETQYF,TGTGCCAGCAGCCCAAGCAAGTACCAAGAGACCCAGTACTTC
NA,NA,TRBJ1-5,TRBV18,CASSPAGDNQPQHF,TGTGCCAGCTCACCCGCGGGGGACAATCAGCCCCAGCATTTT
NA,once,TRBJ2-3,TRBV6-6,CATRREADTQYF,TGTGCCACCAGACGAGAAGCAGATACGCAGTATTTT
TRBD1,NA,TRBJ2-7,TRBV27,CASATRDRTYEQYF,TGTGCCAGCGCCACACGGGACAGAACCTACGAGCAGTACTTC